This is a list of T cell receptor beta chains from one sample in a study of cytomegalovirus exposure and HLA in healthy donors. Profiling relied on immunoSEQ multiplex PCR, and the TCRdb table lists in-frame clones only, not all of them. The sample lists around 150,000 clones; around 85% were seen once. The sample taken for sequencing was PBMCs. The origin of the receptors is a man aged 35 to 55 in good health and CMV-seronegative. CDR3s include the opening cysteine and the closing phenylalanine or tryptophan. Not all rows give a size; the values are once, few, many and, for expanded clones, a class.

V | size | CDR3
TRBV27 | - | CASSLSGGGKSNQPQHF
TRBV6-1 | few | CASSEIEAGELFF
TRBV20-1 | - | CSAVLNEKLFF
TRBV6-5 | - | CASRSAGPGDTQYF
TRBV19 | - | CASSTGTKAYEQYF
TRBV11-2 | - | CASSLVSWVAGTEAFF
TRBV9 | once | CASSAGGPVGGYTF
TRBV6-4 | - | CASTPVGGGYTF
TRBV6-5 | - | CASSYSAVWNYGYTF
TRBV7-6 | - | CASSLEPGVRSYNSPLHF
TRBV7-6 | - | CASSQAGRGELFF
TRBV30 | - | CAWRRGTAVEQFF
TRBV6-5 | - | CASSGGLHDTGELFF
TRBV6-5 | - | CASYRGAAGELFF
TRBV30 | - | CAWWGGGTEAFF
TRBV6-5 | few | CASSYEMGQGTEAFF
TRBV9 | - | CASICARDRVYEQYF
TRBV4-2 | - | CASSQAVTGVTWEQYF
TRBV7-9 | - | CASSLDRGPETQYF
TRBV6-6 | few | CASSYWPGDLGYGYTF
TRBV6-5 | once | CASSATGSYEQYF
TRBV6-5 | - | CASSMSETQYF
TRBV5-4 | once | CASSSQGVASPLHF
TRBV9 | - | CASSVTDSGNTIYF
TRBV6-1 | - | CASSGDRGQFHEQYF
TRBV5-4 | - | CASSLSRRGVGDTQYF
TRBV5-1 | - | CASSLRGVGTDTQYF
TRBV4-2 | - | CASSPLGTGVNYGYTF
TRBV9 | - | CASSTTGQDPFAEQYF
TRBV27 | - | CASSFRQGEQYF
TRBV19 | - | CASSSGGTQSSPLHF
TRBV27 | - | CASSGGYLKAFF
TRBV5-6 | - | CASSWDRGEVNTEAFF
TRBV6-5 | - | CASSYSKKGENGELFF
TRBV19 | - | CASSPFRQGSNQPQHF
TRBV5-1 | - | CASSPTSSYGYTF
TRBV27 | - | CASSLQGEVYEQYF
TRBV6-4 | - | CASSDTDRDSPLHF
TRBV9 | - | CASSQLGGAREKLFF
TRBV5-4 | few | CASKAYETGRYEQYF
TRBV27 | - | CASSYLPGTAGGFDTQYF
TRBV4-2 | - | CASSHGTAYEQYF
TRBV7-9 | - | CASSLGGGNTEAFF
TRBV7-8 | - | CASSFGTAYEQYF
TRBV6-5 | - | CASSYFQGYEQFF
TRBV6-5 | - | CASGYRGENSPLHF
TRBV5-8 | - | CASSRDRGTEQYF
TRBV11-3 | once | CASSLRTATNEQFF
TRBV6-1 | - | CASRKDGARDSLFF
TRBV7-9 | - | CASSWRKGQGDTGELFF
TRBV10-3 | - | CAISDALGADTQYF
TRBV6-1 | - | CASSVRVAGELFF
TRBV30 | - | CALTRRGGIYGYTF